The 30 T cell receptor beta chains below were found in one sample sequenced in a study of breast tumors, draining lymph nodes, adjacent tissues. The lymph nodes were axillary draining lymph nodes from breast cancer patients. TCRdb re-called the multiplex PCR reads through MiXCR, storing one row per CDR3 protein. In the table there are some 150,000 distinct CDR3 sequences, about 22% of which are singletons. Sequences were obtained from axillary lymph node tissue. These receptors all come from a female donor with breast cancer. Some clones in this sample may be carry-over from other donors' samples.

This clonotype was seen at least ten times. The rearrangement joins TRBV3-1 to TRBJ1-2; D is uncertain. This CDR3 contains 11 residues. Germline lookup yields CDR1 LGHDT and CDR2 YNNKEL (reference sequence). The germline V and J ends were trimmed by 2 bases and 8 bases, with 6 bases remaining between them. The CDR3 here is CASSQSRGYTF. CDR3 coding DNA: TGTGCCAGCAGCCAAAGTCGGGGCTACACCTTC.

This clonotype has at least ten counts. The chain links TRBV12-3 or TRBV12-4 to TRBJ2-5, with TRBD2 identical over 7 bases. V lost 4 bases and J lost 5; bases outside the gene matches: 16. CDR3 length equals 17 residues. CDR3 loop: CASSSNLGGTQGETQYF. The CDR3 bases are TGTGCCAGCAGTTCGAACCTGGGGGGGACCCAAGGGGAGACCCAGTACTTC.

As to this clonotype: A clone one base away is much larger, so this may be a read error. The chain has TRBV5-6 and TRBJ2-2; 7 nucleotides agree with TRBD2. CDR3 length equals 15 residues. Germline V CDR1 and CDR2: SGHDT, YYEEEE. The CDR3 DNA follows: TGTGCCAGCAGCTTCGGACTAGTTAGGGCCGGGGAGCTGTCTTTT. It yields the protein CASSFGLVRAGELSF.

This clonotype was found many times. The V and J genes are TRBV2 and TRBJ2-1; TRBD2 aligns across 7 bases. Losses at the gene ends were 2 bases for V and 14 bases for J; bases not matched to a gene: 12. The CDR3 loop spans 14 amino acids. CDR1 SNHLY and CDR2 FYNNEI come from the germline V gene. The DNA of the CDR3 is TGTGCCAGCAGTGAACGTTACTCTAGCGGACGGAAGTTCTTC. Its protein is CASSERYSSGRKFF.

This clonotype was observed at least ten times. The V call is TRBV7-9, the J call TRBJ2-3; possible D gene TRBD1, 6 bases. Germline-derived CDR1 and CDR2 are SEHNR and FQNEAQ (reference sequence). The CDR3 spans 16 residues. The germline V and J ends were trimmed by 5 bases and 1 base, with 16 bases remaining between them. The CDR3 DNA reads TGTGCCAGCAGCCCCCTTGGCAGGGGAGGCACAGATACGCAGTATTTT. Amino acids: CASSPLGRGGTDTQYF.

Only a few counts were recorded for this clonotype. Here the CDR3 DNA reads TGTGCCAGCAGCTTGAGCCGGAGCGGGAGGGCCAGGGAGCTGTTTTTT. Translating it yields CASSLSRSGRARELFF. The genes are TRBV5-8 and TRBJ2-2, with 10 bases that match TRBD2. Trimming at V came to 1 base and at J to 9 bases, leaving 9 bases not matched to a gene. CDR1 and CDR2 (germline): SGHTS, YDEGEE. The CDR3 length is 16 residues.

This clonotype was counted many times. The rearrangement uses TRBV6-1 and TRBJ2-2, with TRBD2 identical over 7 bases. V was clipped by 6 bases and J by 0 bases; unmatched bases: 4. This CDR3 has 15 residues. CDR1 MNHNS and CDR2 SASEGT come from the germline V gene. The CDR3 coding sequence is TGTGCCAGCAGGGAAAGCGGGGCGAACACCGGGGAGCTGTTTTTT. Amino acid sequence: CASRESGANTGELFF.

This clonotype was seen only a few times. V gene TRBV19 combines with J gene TRBJ1-3, with a possible D match to TRBD1 (6 bases). Trimming removed 6 bases at V and 4 bases at J, with 19 bases between. The CDR3 is 16 amino acids. Germline-derived CDR1 and CDR2 are LNHDA and SQIVND (reference sequence). CDR3 protein: CASSGGQGTHGNTIYF. CDR3 nucleotide sequence: TGTGCCAGTAGCGGAGGTCAGGGGACTCACGGAAACACCATATATTTT.

Regarding this clonotype: A single base separates this from a much larger clone, so it may be a read error. This chain uses TRBV29-1 with TRBJ2-7, with 7 positions matching TRBD2. Per germline, CDR1 SQVTM and CDR2 ANQGSEA. CDR3 length: 15 residues. V was pared by 3 bases and J by 7 bases, with 15 bases of the junction left unmatched. The CDR3 loop reads CSVDWVGGPYNEQYF. CDR3 DNA: TGCAGCGTTGATTGGGTGGGAGGGCCGTACAATGAGCAGTACTTC.

The J gene is TRBJ2-7, the V gene TRBV18; 12 bases line up with TRBD2. Germline V gene sequence: CDR1 KGHSH, CDR2 LQKENI. CDR3 length: 19 amino acids. The V gene end was trimmed by 2 bases and the J gene end by 0 bases; junction bases not matched to a gene: 11. The CDR3 reads CASSPMGAGTSGLSYEQYF. The CDR3, as DNA: TGTGCCAGCTCACCAATGGGGGCCGGGACTAGCGGGCTCTCCTACGAGCAGTACTTC.

This chain joins TRBV7-2 and TRBJ2-7; 9 bases map to TRBD2. Germline V gives CDR1 SGHTA, CDR2 FQGNSA. Unmatched junction bases numbered 7, after V lost 8 bases and J lost 2 bases. The length of the CDR3 is 14 residues. The CDR3 is CASGWREGPYEQYF. The DNA for the CDR3 is TGTGCCAGCGGCTGGCGGGAGGGCCCCTACGAGCAGTACTTC.

At least ten counts were recorded for this clonotype. This chain links TRBV7-2 with TRBJ2-7; 10 nucleotides line up with TRBD2. The germline V gene encodes CDR1 SGHTA and CDR2 FQGNSA. The CDR3 consists of 18 residues. Trimming took 1 base from V and 0 from J; bases not matched to a gene: 9. The CDR3 DNA is TGTGCCAGCAGCTTAGATCCTAGCGGGAGACGGAGCTCCTACGAGCAGTACTTC. It specifies CASSLDPSGRRSSYEQYF.

About this clonotype: This sequence may be a read error, since a much larger clone differs from it by one base. The chain couples TRBV5-1 to TRBJ2-5; TRBD1 aligns across 11 bases. Germline CDR1 and CDR2: SGHRS and YFSETQ. The trim removed 4 bases at V and 5 bases at J, leaving 7 bases unmatched. The CDR3 loop spans 15 amino acids. CDR3 DNA sequence: TGCGCCAGCAGCCCCTGGACAGGGGGCTCGGAGACCCAGTACTTC. Its translation is CASSPWTGGSETQYF.

As for this clonotype: A read error may be the cause here, since a much bigger clone is one base away. CDR3 residues: CASGMGQRQETQYF. The DNA for the CDR3 is TGTGCCAGTGGTATGGGGCAGAGGCAAGAGACCCAGTACTTC. The chain joins TRBV19 to TRBJ2-5, with a weak D call TRBD1 (5 bases). Germline-derived CDR1 and CDR2 are LNHDA and SQIVND (reference sequence). CDR3 length: 14 amino acids.

At least ten counts were recorded for this clonotype. J is TRBJ2-5 and V is TRBV20-1; D is perhaps TRBD1 (5 bases). CDR1 DFQATT and CDR2 SNEGSKA come from the germline V gene (reference sequence). CDR3 length equals 15 residues. Trimming took off 3 bases at V and 1 base at J, with 15 bases between the two ends. This CDR3 is CSARDPRQGQETQYF. The CDR3 DNA follows: TGCAGTGCTAGGGACCCCCGGCAGGGCCAAGAGACCCAGTACTTC.

In the case of this clonotype: One base away lies a much larger clone, so this may be a sequencing read error. The gene calls are TRBV19 and TRBJ2-3, with a tentative D call TRBD1 (5 bases). Germline V gene data show CDR1 as LNHDA and CDR2 as SQIVND (reference sequence). V lost 8 bases and J lost 4, with 10 bases in between. There are 12 residues in the CDR3. In DNA, the CDR3 is TGTGCCAGTCGTCAGGGTCCAGATACGCAGTATTTT. Its protein is CASRQGPDTQYF.

A word on this clonotype: A much larger clonotype is one base distant, so this may be a read error. This sequence joins TRBV11-2 and TRBJ2-5; 7 bases fit TRBD1. The germline CDR1 and CDR2 sequences are SGHAT and FQNNGV. This CDR3 is built from 15 residues. The chain's CDR3 is CASSLTGSREEAQYF. CDR3 coding DNA: TGTGCCAGCAGCTTGACAGGGAGTCGTGAAGAGGCCCAGTACTTC. Drawing the rest from reference TRBV11-2 and TRBJ2-5, the complete variable domain is EAGVAQSPRYKIIEKRQSVAFWCNPISGHATLYWYQQILGQGPKLLIQFQNNGVVDDSQLPKDRFSAERLKGVDSTLKIQPAKLEDSAVYLCASSLTGSREEAQYFGPGTRLLVL.

This clonotype was counted many times. The junction shows a germline mismatch at one end, possibly a read error. This sequence joins TRBV6-2 or TRBV6-3 and TRBJ2-6; TRBD1 matches 9 bases. CDR1 MNHEY and CDR2 SVGEGT come from the germline V gene. The CDR3 is 12 amino acids. The CDR3 sequence is CASSYPSRDRAF. The DNA for the CDR3 is TGTGCCAGCAGTTACCCGTCCCGGGACAGGGCATTC.

This clonotype was picked up many times. The chain joins TRBV15 to TRBJ2-1; 8 bases fit TRBD2. The CDR3 has 15 residues. The germline V gene encodes CDR1 LNHNV and CDR2 YYDKDF (reference sequence). Trimming at V came to 1 base and at J to 9 bases, leaving 8 bases not matched to a gene. CDR3 in amino acids: CATSRGPGGLGEQFF. CDR3 in DNA: TGTGCCACCAGCAGAGGGCCGGGAGGGCTCGGTGAGCAGTTCTTC. The entire variable domain, with the rest obtained from reference TRBV15 and TRBJ2-1, is as follows: DAMVIQNPRYQVTQFGKPVTLSCSQTLNHNVMYWYQQKSSQAPKLLFHYYDKDFNNEADTPDNFQSRRPNTSFCFLDIRSPGLGDTAMYLCATSRGPGGLGEQFFGPGTRLTVL.

This clonotype has only a few counts. The rearrangement links TRBV6-4 to TRBJ2-1; no clear D gene. The CDR3 consists of 12 residues. Looked up from germline, CDR1 is MRHNA and CDR2 is SNTAGT. The CDR3 DNA reads TGTGGCCGCAGATTCTCCTACAATGAGCAGTTCTTC. Translated, it gives CGRRFSYNEQFF.

In its sample, this clonotype was seen many times. CDR3 nucleotides: TGTGCCAGCAGCTTAGCGAGGGTTCTCTACAATGAGCAGTTCTTC. As protein: CASSLARVLYNEQFF. The V gene is TRBV7-9, the J gene TRBJ2-1, with D possibly matching TRBD2 (5 bases). Looked up from germline, CDR1 is SEHNR and CDR2 is FQNEAQ (reference sequence). Trimming took off 0 bases at V and 3 bases at J, with 9 bases between the two ends. This CDR3 has 15 amino acids.

This clonotype was seen many times. The J gene is TRBJ1-2, the V gene TRBV20-1, with unresolved D. The germline V gene has CDR1 DFQATT and CDR2 SNEGSKA (reference sequence). The V gene lost 0 bases and the J gene lost 4 bases, with 12 bases spanning the gap. The CDR3 is 14 amino acids. The CDR3 protein is CSARDRGPGYGYTF. The CDR3 nucleotides are TGCAGTGCTAGAGATCGTGGGCCGGGCTATGGCTACACCTTC.

V is TRBV6-2 or TRBV6-3 and J is TRBJ2-5; 15 positions match TRBD2. Germline values: CDR1 MNHEY, CDR2 SVGEGT. CDR3 length equals 15 residues. The J segment lost 4 bases and the V segment lost 8 bases, leaving 5 bases of the junction unmatched. CDR3 sequence: CASGRTSGRVETQYF. The CDR3 region has the DNA TGTGCCAGCGGTAGGACTAGCGGGAGGGTAGAGACCCAGTACTTC.

For this clonotype: This sequence may be a read error, since a much larger clone differs from it by one base. The chain couples TRBV10-3 to TRBJ2-2; 14 bases align to TRBD2. The CDR3 contains 14 residues. Trimming removed 10 bases from V and 10 bases from J; junction bases left unmatched: 8. The V gene's germline CDR1 is ENHRY and CDR2 SYGVKD. The CDR3 DNA reads TGTGCCACGGGACTAGCGGGAGAAATGGTGGAGCTGTTTTTT. This codes for CATGLAGEMVELFF.

On this clonotype: Just one base apart from a much larger clone, this may be a read error. V gene TRBV7-9 combines with J gene TRBJ1-4; the D gene is possibly TRBD1 (5 bases). Per germline, CDR1 SEHNR and CDR2 FQNEAQ (reference sequence). The CDR3 sequence is 15 residues long. CDR3 sequence reads: CASSLGWGPNGKLFF. Here the CDR3 DNA reads TGTGCCAGCAGCTTGGGTTGGGGACCTAATGGAAAACTGTTTTTT.

This clonotype was picked up many times. This sequence joins TRBV30 and TRBJ1-2, with D possibly TRBD1 on 6 matching bases. Trimming shortened V by 7 bases and J by 4 bases, and 16 bases separated the two germline ends. The germline gives CDR1 GTSNPN, CDR2 SVGIG (reference sequence). This CDR3 has 13 residues. The CDR3 region is CAFAGDSIYGYTF. The CDR3, as DNA: TGTGCCTTCGCAGGGGATTCCATCTATGGCTACACCTTC.

This clonotype was counted at least ten times. J is TRBJ2-7 and V is TRBV6-6; 13 bases match TRBD2. V was clipped by 2 bases and J by 7 bases; unmatched bases: 11. This CDR3 region has 17 residues. Per the germline V gene, CDR1 is MNHNY and CDR2 is SVGAGI (reference sequence). The CDR3 DNA reads TGTGCCAGCAGTTACACTGCAGGGACTAGCGGGATTCTAGAGCAGTACTTC. It is translated as CASSYTAGTSGILEQYF.

The CDR3 DNA is TGTGCCAGCAGCCAAGCCGGGACTCTCCCCTACGAGCAGTACTTC. It encodes CASSQAGTLPYEQYF. The chain uses TRBV4-2 and TRBJ2-7; tentatively, D is TRBD2 (6 bases). Deletions cut 1 base from V and 2 bases from J, with 12 bases between. CDR1 and CDR2 (germline): LGHNA, YNFKEQ. CDR3 length: 15 amino acids.

Details on this clonotype: Without the conserved terminal phenylalanine or tryptophan, this CDR3 likely stems from a read error. V usage is TRBV28 and J usage is TRBJ2-7; D remains unclear. CDR3 size: 15 residues. Per the germline V gene, CDR1 is MDHEN and CDR2 is SYDVKM. V was pared by 4 bases and J by 4 bases, with 17 bases between. CDR3 in amino acids: CASSSDPVRRYEQYL. The CDR3 nucleotides are TGTGCCAGCAGTTCGGACCCCGTGAGGCGTTACGAGCAGTACCTC.

As to this clonotype: A clone one base away is much larger, so this may be a read error. The J gene is TRBJ2-5, the V gene TRBV10-2; perhaps TRBD1 as D (6 bases). Germline values: CDR1 WSHSY, CDR2 SAAADI. The CDR3 has 12 residues. This CDR3 is CATRTVQETRYF. The CDR3, as DNA: TGCGCCACCCGGACAGTACAAGAGACCCGGTACTTC.